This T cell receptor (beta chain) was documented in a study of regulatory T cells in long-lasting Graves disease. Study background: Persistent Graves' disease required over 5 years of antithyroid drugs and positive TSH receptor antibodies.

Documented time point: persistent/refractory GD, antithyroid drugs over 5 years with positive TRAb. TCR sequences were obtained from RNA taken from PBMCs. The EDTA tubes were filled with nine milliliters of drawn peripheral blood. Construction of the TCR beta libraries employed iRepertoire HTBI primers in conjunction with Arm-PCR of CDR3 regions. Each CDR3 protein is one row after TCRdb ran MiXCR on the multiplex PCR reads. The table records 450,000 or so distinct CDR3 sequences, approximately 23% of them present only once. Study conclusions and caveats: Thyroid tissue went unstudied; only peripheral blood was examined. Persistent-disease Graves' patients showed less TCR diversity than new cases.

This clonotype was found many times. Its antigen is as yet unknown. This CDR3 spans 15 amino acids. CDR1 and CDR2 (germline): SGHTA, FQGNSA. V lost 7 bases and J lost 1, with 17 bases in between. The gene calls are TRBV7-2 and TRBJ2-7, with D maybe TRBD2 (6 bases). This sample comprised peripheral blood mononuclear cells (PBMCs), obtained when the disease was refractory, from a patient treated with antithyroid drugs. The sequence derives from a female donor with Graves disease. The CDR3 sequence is CASIPRLGSSYEQYF. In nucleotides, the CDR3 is TGTGCCAGCATCCCAAGGCTCGGGAGTTCCTACGAGCAGTACTTC.